Shown below are 4 T cell receptor beta chains from a single sample sequenced in a study of PD-L1 blockade in urothelial cancer. Documented time point: pretreatment peripheral blood. Sequencing used immunoSEQ multiplex PCR; TCRdb keeps in-frame clones, though not all of them. Altogether 84,000 or so clones are present, about 84% being singletons, with the ten largest covering approximately 15%. This material consisted of PBMCs, taken around atezolizumab (anti-PD-L1) treatment. The receptors come from a man aged 60-69 years with urothelial cancer.

The rearrangement joins TRBV18 to TRBJ2-7; 7 bases match TRBD1. Germline values: CDR1 KGHSH, CDR2 LQKENI. The length of the CDR3 is 14 residues. V lost 3 bases, J lost 6 bases, and 8 bases stayed unmatched. The CDR3 loop reads CASSPGQNIIEQYF. CDR3 DNA: TGTGCCAGCTCACCGGGACAGAATATTATCGAGCAGTACTTC.

The count of this clone is one. The chain joins TRBV12-5 to TRBJ2-1; TRBD2 matches at 7 bases. Germline V CDR1 and CDR2: LGHNT, FRNRAP. This CDR3 is 16 amino acids long. With V trimmed by 7 bases and J by 0 bases, 9 bases remained unmatched. The CDR3 DNA reads TGTGCTAGTGCCCTCGGGAGGCCGAGCTCCTACAATGAGCAGTTCTTC. It encodes CASALGRPSSYNEQFF.

Only one count was recorded for this clone. This chain connects TRBV30 to TRBJ2-3; 7 bases fit TRBD2. J gave up 11 bases and V 0 bases, and 5 bases lay outside the gene matches. The CDR3 runs to 12 residues. Per the germline V gene, CDR1 is GTSNPN and CDR2 is SVGIG (reference sequence). In DNA, the CDR3 is TGTGCCTGGAGTGTAAGCGGGACCGTGCAGTATTTT. It codes for CAWSVSGTVQYF.

The chain joins TRBV30 to TRBJ1-1; D ambiguous. Trimming took off 1 base at V and 4 bases at J, with 10 bases between the two ends. Germline V lookup: CDR1 GTSNPN, CDR2 SVGIG (reference sequence). The CDR3 contains 13 residues. The CDR3 DNA reads TGTGCCTGGAGTGCCCGGACTGCCACTGAAGCTTTCTTT. Encoded protein: CAWSARTATEAFF.